This T cell receptor beta chain emerged from a study of T-cell reconstitution after alpha-beta-depleted transplantation in children. This clonotype was seen many times. The CDR3 has 15 amino acids. CDR1 and CDR2 from the germline V gene are SGHAT and FQNNGV. Trimming took 3 bases from V and 4 from J; bases not matched to a gene: 3. A library of TCRbeta sequences, prepared with unique molecular identifiers, was generated. MiXCR, run by TCRdb on the PCR reads, gives a single entry per CDR3 protein. Found here are hundreds of thousands of distinct CDR3 sequences, 13% of them singletons; the top ten hold over 3.5%.

The sequencing here drew on PBMCs, taken from the stem cell graft. This TCR was sampled from a human donor who donated a stem cell graft to a child with Fanconi anemia. The gene calls are TRBV11-2 and TRBJ2-1; TRBD1 agrees at 10 bases. The CDR3 sequence: CASSFGTGAYNEQFF. The CDR3 DNA follows: TGTGCCAGCAGCTTCGGGACAGGGGCTTACAATGAGCAGTTCTTC.